The T cell receptor beta chain under discussion was sequenced for a study of T cell repertoires in cytomegalovirus infection. Study context: Carrying CMV and the relevant HLA type showed in public TCR beta signatures.

This clonotype occurred many times. Its antigen is not known. At one of its ends the junction is not consistent with the germline gene, which may arise from a read error. TCRdb fed the reads into MiXCR, producing one record per CDR3 protein. Among around 280,000 distinct CDR3 sequences listed, 9.6% were seen once. Study-wide points: CMV-specific TCR beta clonotypes restricted by HLA-C dominated the ex vivo response.

The CDR3 runs 13 residues. The TCR originated in a human donor in good health (CMV status not recorded). Some clones in this sample may be carry-over from other donors' samples. The rearrangement links TRBV12-3 or TRBV12-4 to TRBJ2-3, with D tentatively TRBD2 (5 bases). The sample taken for sequencing was PBMCs. CDR3 sequence reads: CASSLGSGVHYFF. The DNA of the CDR3 is TGTGCCAGCAGTTTGGGGTCCGGGGTGCACTATTTTTTT.